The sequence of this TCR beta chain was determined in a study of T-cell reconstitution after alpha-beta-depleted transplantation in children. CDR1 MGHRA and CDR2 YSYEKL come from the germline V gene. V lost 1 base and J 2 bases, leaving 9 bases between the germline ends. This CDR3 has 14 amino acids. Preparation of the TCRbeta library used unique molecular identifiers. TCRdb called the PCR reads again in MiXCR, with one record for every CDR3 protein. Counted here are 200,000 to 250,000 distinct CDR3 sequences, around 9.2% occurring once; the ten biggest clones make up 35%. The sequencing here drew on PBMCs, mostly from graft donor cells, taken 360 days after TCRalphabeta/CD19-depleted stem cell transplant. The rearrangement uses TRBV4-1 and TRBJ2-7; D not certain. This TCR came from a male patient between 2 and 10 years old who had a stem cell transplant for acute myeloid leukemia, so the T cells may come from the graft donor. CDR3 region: CASSQVPWTYEQYF. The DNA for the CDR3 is TGCGCCAGCAGCCAAGTTCCTTGGACCTACGAGCAGTACTTC.